This T cell receptor (beta chain) was profiled in a study of radiotherapy plus CTLA-4 blockade in lung cancer (dated by TCRdb to 2017 to 2018). A note on the overall study: Among the enrolled patients, approximately 17% had an objective response, and about 30% reached disease control. Overall results and qualifications from the work: After treatment with radiotherapy and ipilimumab, TCR clones that came from tumors expanded in the peripheral blood. Early dynamic changes in blood T cell clones, together with increased serum interferon-beta after radiation, were reported as the strongest predictors of response.

Trimming removed 2 bases from V and 7 bases from J; the gene matches leave 8 bases unexplained. Per the germline V gene, MNHEY is the CDR1 and SVGAGI is the CDR2. The CDR3 goes from the cysteine to the phenylalanine over 14 residues. The only DNA kept is the CDR3, 42 bases in frame from the first base. Libraries came from the immunoSEQ multiplex PCR assay. Not all clones reach the TCRdb copy of this immuneACCESS table, which keeps in-frame sequences only. Checked studies attribute under half of the gap to unresolved V genes and leave the rest unexplained. Within this sample are roughly 66,000 clones, with over 80% of them counted one time only. About 4.3% of the sample goes to the ten largest clones. About this clone itself: Its binding antigen is unknown. Per-base qualities were not stored, and no clone one base away is much larger.

Focal radiation therapy combined with CTLA-4 blockade (ipilimumab) was tested in patients with chemo-refractory metastatic non-small-cell lung cancer. The V and J segments used are TRBV6-5 and TRBJ2-7; 7 junctional bases match TRBD1. The TCR sequence derives from a human donor with non-small cell lung cancer who had a partial response to radiotherapy plus ipilimumab. The source material was peripheral blood, sampled from a patient treated with radiotherapy plus ipilimumab. The nucleotide sequence reads TGTGCCAGCAGTTACACCTTCCGGGACAGAGAGCAGTACTTC. Its protein product is CASSYTFRDREQYF.